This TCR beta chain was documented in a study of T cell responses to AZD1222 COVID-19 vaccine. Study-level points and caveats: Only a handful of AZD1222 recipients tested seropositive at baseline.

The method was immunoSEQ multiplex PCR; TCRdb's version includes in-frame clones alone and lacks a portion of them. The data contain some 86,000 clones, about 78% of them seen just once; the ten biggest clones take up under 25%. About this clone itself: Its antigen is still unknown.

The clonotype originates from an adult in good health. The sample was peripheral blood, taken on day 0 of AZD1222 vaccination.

The CDR3 nucleotides read TGTGCCAGCAGTGAGTGGGGGACAGGGGAAAATTCACCCCTCCACTTT. Translation gives CASSEWGTGENSPLHF. The V gene is TRBV6-1, the J gene TRBJ1-6; TRBD1 aligns across 10 bases. CDR3 length equals 16 residues. The V and J ends lost 3 bases and 7 bases, in that order; junction bases with no gene match: 6. Per the germline V gene, CDR1 is MNHNS and CDR2 is SASEGT.